A single sample gave rise to the 21 T cell receptor beta chains below, sequenced in a study of CD8+ T cells in alopecia areata (dated by TCRdb to 2016 to 2018). This sample's time point label indicates: about 4 weeks on oral tofacitinib. Taken with the paper, the label for treatment or condition translates to: oral pan-JAK inhibitor, 5-10 mg twice daily. The receptor library was made with the immunoSEQ multiplex PCR assay. RNA was extracted from all samples and reverse transcribed into cDNA, which served as template for TCR sequencing. Here the immuneACCESS table is served through TCRdb, limited to in-frame sequences with V and J called. Missing clones are a known gap in these copies; in checked studies unresolved V genes cover under half, and the rest lacks a known reason. The sample profile shows 200,000 to 250,000 clones; under 70% of them were found once. The ten most abundant clones make up roughly 4.2% of the sample.

The sequencing here drew on CD4+ T cells sorted from blood, taken at week 4, from a patient treated with tofacitinib. These receptors came from a human donor with alopecia areata.

Comment on this clone: This sample also contains other DNA sequences that code for the same CDR3. The chain uses TRBV9 and TRBJ2-1; D remains ambiguous. The CDR3 is 15 amino acids. V shed 0 bases and J shed 0 bases, with 7 bases lying between them. The germline V gene encodes CDR1 SGDLS and CDR2 YYNGEE. DNA of the CDR3: TGTGCCAGCAGCGTAGGGGCAAGCTCCTACAATGAGCAGTTCTTC. It encodes CASSVGASSYNEQFF. The full variable domain, rest sourced from reference TRBV9 and TRBJ2-1, is DSGVTQTPKHLITATGQRVTLRCSPRSGDLSVYWYQQSLDQGLQFLIQYYNGEERAKGNILERFSAQQFPDLHSELNLSSLELGDSALYFCASSVGASSYNEQFFGPGTRLTVL.

The V call is TRBV11-2, the J call TRBJ1-3, with TRBD1 identical over 8 bases. J gave up 4 bases and V 7 bases, and 12 bases lay outside the gene matches. The length of the CDR3 is 16 residues. The V gene's germline CDR1 is SGHAT and CDR2 FQNNGV. The DNA for the CDR3 is TGTGCCAGCACTTACCTCAGGGGGCGTACGGGAAACACCATATATTTT. Its protein product is CASTYLRGRTGNTIYF.

The rearrangement links TRBV29-1 to TRBJ2-1; tentatively, D is TRBD2 (5 bases). Trimming took 4 bases from V and 7 from J, leaving 11 bases between them. The germline CDR1 and CDR2 sequences are SQVTM and ANQGSEA. The CDR3 totals 12 residues. CDR3 region: CSVGRSGNEQFF. Written as DNA, the CDR3 is TGCAGCGTTGGAAGATCGGGGAATGAGCAGTTCTTC.

The CDR3 sequence is CASSVAPDQPQHF. The CDR3 DNA reads as TGTGCCAGCAGCGTAGCTCCCGATCAGCCCCAGCATTTT. The chain uses TRBV9 and TRBJ1-5; no clear D. Germline-derived CDR1 and CDR2 are SGDLS and YYNGEE. The CDR3 spans 13 residues. V lost 0 bases, J lost 5 bases, and 6 bases lay in between.

This clone appeared a few times. The chain links TRBV27 to TRBJ1-1; D ambiguous. V lost 6 bases, J lost 2 bases, and 16 bases lay in between. The germline V gene encodes CDR1 MNHEY and CDR2 SMNVEV (reference sequence). This CDR3 contains 15 residues. CDR3 amino acids: CASRDPQLTNTEAFF. CDR3 DNA: TGTGCCAGCAGGGACCCCCAGTTAACAAACACTGAAGCTTTCTTT.

The chain joins TRBV5-6 to TRBJ1-1, with D perhaps TRBD1 (6 bases). This CDR3 has 16 amino acids. Germline V gene sequence: CDR1 SGHDT, CDR2 YYEEEE. V gave up 0 bases and J gave up 3 bases, with 15 bases separating them. The CDR3 spells CASSLGRGAGDTEAFF. The CDR3 bases are TGTGCCAGCAGCTTGGGAAGGGGGGCAGGGGACACTGAAGCTTTCTTT.

The chain combines TRBV5-1 with TRBJ2-2; 11 bases fit TRBD2. The CDR3 runs 17 residues. The ends lost 4 bases at V and 6 bases at J; junction bases unmatched: 11. The germline V gene encodes CDR1 SGHRS and CDR2 YFSETQ. CDR3 amino acids: CASSPTSGGVGAGELFF. In DNA form, the CDR3 reads TGCGCCAGCAGCCCCACTAGCGGGGGAGTCGGCGCCGGGGAGCTGTTTTTT.

The J gene is TRBJ2-5, the V gene TRBV27; 12 bases match TRBD1. The CDR3 extends over 21 amino acids. Looked up from germline, CDR1 is MNHEY and CDR2 is SMNVEV (reference sequence). The J segment lost 0 bases and the V segment lost 2 bases, leaving 16 bases of the junction unmatched. The CDR3 loop is CASSLRPGTGGAATYQETQYF. The DNA for the CDR3 is TGTGCCAGCAGTTTACGTCCCGGGACAGGGGGCGCGGCGACGTACCAAGAGACCCAGTACTTC.

The chain uses TRBV29-1 and TRBJ1-1; no clear D gene. Germline V gives CDR1 SQVTM, CDR2 ANQGSEA. V lost 4 bases and J 5 bases, leaving 11 bases between the germline ends. The CDR3 has 12 residues. The CDR3 protein is CSVGSMGTEAFF. DNA for the CDR3: TGCAGCGTTGGGTCCATGGGAACTGAAGCTTTCTTT.

This chain links TRBV5-1 with TRBJ2-5; D unclear. This CDR3 spans 15 amino acids. Germline CDR1 reads SGHRS; CDR2 reads YFSETQ. The V and J ends lost 4 bases and 3 bases respectively, with 16 bases between them. The CDR3 region has the DNA TGCGCCAGCAGCCCTGCCGGCAGCCTTGAAGAGACCCAGTACTTC. It specifies CASSPAGSLEETQYF.

This clone has a handful of counts. The V and J genes are TRBV10-3 and TRBJ1-3, with D possibly being TRBD1 (6 bases). CDR1 is ENHRY, CDR2 SYGVKD, per germline. This CDR3 comprises 18 residues. Trimming shortened V by 0 bases and J by 0 bases, and 15 bases separated the two germline ends. The chain's CDR3 is CAISESGGTTPSGNTIYF. CDR3 in DNA: TGTGCCATCAGTGAGTCGGGCGGGACAACCCCCTCTGGAAACACCATATATTTT.

Only one count was recorded for this clone. The gene calls are TRBV18 and TRBJ2-7; D perhaps matches TRBD1 (6 bases). Trimming left V 3 bases short and J 3 bases short, with 12 bases between. Germline CDR1 KGHSH, CDR2 LQKENI. The CDR3 consists of 14 residues. The CDR3 DNA follows: TGTGCCAGCTCACCCCGGGACACAGGCTACGAGCAGTACTTC. Translating gives CASSPRDTGYEQYF.

This rearrangement joins TRBV5-1 to TRBJ2-1; TRBD2 aligns across 7 bases. The V gene end was trimmed by 4 bases and the J gene end by 10 bases; junction bases not matched to a gene: 17. Looked up from germline, CDR1 is SGHRS and CDR2 is YFSETQ. The CDR3 is made up of 16 amino acids. Written as DNA, the CDR3 is TGCGCCAGCAGCCAAGCCGGGGAGGGATGGAAATGGGAGCAGTTCTTC. Its protein is CASSQAGEGWKWEQFF.

The chain links TRBV2 to TRBJ2-7, with 8 bases matching TRBD1. V lost 6 bases and J lost 1; bases outside the gene matches: 5. Germline CDR1 is SNHLY and CDR2 is FYNNEI. The CDR3 contains 14 residues. The CDR3 loop reads CASSDDRGSYEQYF. The DNA of the CDR3 is TGTGCCAGCAGCGATGACAGGGGTTCCTACGAGCAGTACTTC.

CDR3 bases: TGTGCCAGTATCGCGACAGGGGGCAAAGGGCCCCTCCACTTT. Translated: CASIATGGKGPLHF. This chain joins TRBV19 and TRBJ1-6; 10 bases align to TRBD1. V trimming: 7 bases; J trimming: 13 bases; junction bases outside the gene matches: 10. Germline V gene lookup returns CDR1 LNHDA and CDR2 SQIVND (reference sequence). CDR3 length: 14 residues. Variable domain in full (rest from reference TRBV19 and TRBJ1-6): DGGITQSPKYLFRKEGQNVTLSCEQNLNHDAMYWYRQDPGQGLRLIYYSQIVNDFQKGDIAEGYSVSREKKESFPLTVTSAQKNPTAFYLCASIATGGKGPLHFGNGTRLTVT.

Only one count was recorded for this clone. The chain employs TRBV29-1 and TRBJ1-2, with a weak D call TRBD1 (5 bases). Trimming took off 4 bases at V and 6 bases at J, with 12 bases between the two ends. CDR3 length: 12 amino acids. CDR1 is SQVTM, CDR2 ANQGSEA, per germline. CDR3 residues: CSVANLRDGYTF. The CDR3, as DNA: TGCAGCGTTGCAAATCTCAGGGATGGCTACACCTTC.

In the case of this clone: Additional DNA sequences in this sample encode the identical CDR3. The rearrangement uses TRBV29-1 and TRBJ1-2, with 8 bases matching TRBD1. CDR3 length: 12 residues. V lost 6 bases and J lost 3; bases outside the gene matches: 3. From germline, CDR1 is SQVTM and CDR2 ANQGSEA. In DNA form, the CDR3 reads TGCAGCGTGGGGGGACAGGACTATGGCTACACCTTC. It yields the protein CSVGGQDYGYTF.

A few counts support this clone. The chain couples TRBV19 to TRBJ2-5; D is ambiguous. CDR3 length: 13 residues. Germline V CDR1 and CDR2: LNHDA, SQIVND (reference sequence). V was clipped by 5 bases and J by 4 bases, with 11 bases between them. Here the CDR3 reads CASSFGLGETQYF. In DNA, the CDR3 is TGTGCCAGTAGTTTCGGTCTCGGAGAGACCCAGTACTTC.

This chain uses TRBV5-1 with TRBJ1-1; D gene ambiguous. CDR1 and CDR2 (germline): SGHRS, YFSETQ. The CDR3 sequence is 14 residues long. With 2 bases removed from V and 1 base from J, the gap between germline ends came to 9 bases. The CDR3 reads CASSLIGQNTEAFF. Written as DNA, the CDR3 is TGCGCCAGCAGCTTAATAGGCCAGAACACTGAAGCTTTCTTT.

This chain links TRBV30 with TRBJ2-1; D is unclear. Trimming removed 3 bases at V and 0 bases at J, with 6 bases between. CDR1 GTSNPN and CDR2 SVGIG come from the germline V gene (reference sequence). The CDR3 covers 13 residues. CDR3 region: CAWRDSSYNEQFF. The CDR3 DNA is TGTGCCTGGAGAGATAGCTCCTACAATGAGCAGTTCTTC.

The chain links TRBV10-3 to TRBJ1-3; no clear D. The V end lost 7 bases, the J end lost 0 bases, and 7 bases lay between the germline ends. The CDR3 has 13 residues. Germline values: CDR1 ENHRY, CDR2 SYGVKD. The CDR3 sequence: CAITTISGNTIYF. For the CDR3, the DNA is TGTGCCATCACCACCATCTCTGGAAACACCATATATTTT.